This TCR beta chain was captured in a study of shared clonotypes between healthy human individuals. General study findings and limits: Of the naive CD4 clonotypes, around 4.8% were shared across several donors. Relative to memory subsets, naive subsets generally showed larger estimated richness.

Assay used: immunoSEQ multiplex PCR; TCRdb lists only in-frame clones, some missing. The sample contains some 2.1 million clones, 90% to 95% of which appear only once. This CDR3 is built from 16 residues. V lost 4 bases and J lost 0, with 12 bases in between. Germline V gene sequence: CDR1 SGHTA, CDR2 FQGTGA. Terminally differentiated effector memory CD45RA+ cells were excluded by CCR7 positive selection of CD45RO-negative cells. Concerning this clone itself: The antigen remains undetermined.

This sequence joins TRBV7-3 and TRBJ2-2, with D possibly matching TRBD2 (5 bases). Sequencing was performed on naive CD8+ T cells from PBMCs. The sequence came from a man younger than 30 in good health. Some clones in this sample may be carry-over from other donors' samples. The CDR3, as DNA: TGTGCCAGCAGCTCCGACGAGGGTTCGAACACCGGGGAGCTGTTTTTT. Residues: CASSSDEGSNTGELFF.